A single sample gave rise to the 30 T cell receptor beta chains below, sequenced in a study of somatic mutations in cytotoxic T cells in rheumatoid arthritis. TCRdb's copy holds only in-frame clones and misses some; the assay was immunoSEQ multiplex PCR. The table lists 13,000 or so clones, less than 80% of them singletons, with around 28% in the top ten. Sequencing was performed on CD8+ T cells sorted from blood. Every receptor here comes from an adult with rheumatoid arthritis.

This chain links TRBV6-6 with TRBJ1-1; the D gene is possibly TRBD1 (5 bases). Germline CDR1 and CDR2: MNHNY and SVGAGI (reference sequence). Trimming removed 2 bases from V and 1 base from J, with 8 bases in between. The CDR3 has 14 residues. CDR3 region: CASSYQGKNTEAFF. The CDR3 bases are TGTGCCAGCAGTTACCAGGGAAAGAACACTGAAGCTTTCTTT.

The chain uses TRBV4-1 and TRBJ1-4, with unresolved D. Germline CDR1 reads MGHRA; CDR2 reads YSYEKL. Deletions cut 0 bases from V and 7 bases from J, with 15 bases between. The CDR3 has 16 amino acids. The CDR3 protein is CASSQDPLGKGEKLFF. The CDR3 DNA follows: TGCGCCAGCAGCCAAGATCCATTAGGGAAGGGTGAAAAACTGTTTTTT.

The chain uses TRBV6-5 and TRBJ2-1; no reliable D call. The CDR3 covers 11 residues. V was cut by 6 bases and J by 10 bases, with 10 bases left in between. CDR1 and CDR2 from the germline V gene are MNHEY and SVGAGI. The CDR3 DNA follows: TGTGCCAGCAGAACCGGGCCGGAGCAGTTCTTC. This translates into CASRTGPEQFF.

The chain recombines TRBV1 with TRBJ2-3; TRBD2 is the table's D call, not checked against the DNA. TRBV1 is shown as a pseudogene. The CDR3 is 19 amino acids. The CDR3 DNA follows: TGCACCAGCAGCCAAGAGGGACTAGCGGGCCCCCCGACCAGAGATACGCAGTATTTT. Translated: CTSSQEGLAGPPTRDTQYF.

This chain joins TRBV19 and TRBJ2-1, with 11 bases identical to TRBD2. The CDR3 sequence is 15 residues long. The V and J ends lost 3 bases and 5 bases, in that order; junction bases with no gene match: 3. Germline CDR1 LNHDA, CDR2 SQIVND (reference sequence). The CDR3 protein is CASSIGTSGHNEQFF. In DNA, the CDR3 is TGTGCCAGTAGTATCGGGACTAGCGGACACAATGAGCAGTTCTTC.

The V gene is TRBV28, the J gene TRBJ2-1; D is uncertain. The germline V and J ends were trimmed by 0 bases and 6 bases, with 3 bases remaining between them. The CDR3 is 12 residues long. Germline V gives CDR1 MDHEN, CDR2 SYDVKM. CDR3 DNA sequence: TGTGCCAGCAGTTTATGGGGCAATGAGCAGTTCTTC. It is translated as CASSLWGNEQFF.

This chain joins TRBV28 and TRBJ2-7; the match to TRBD1 covers 8 bases. V lost 3 bases and J lost 3; bases outside the gene matches: 7. The CDR3 loop spans 15 amino acids. Germline loops: CDR1 MDHEN, CDR2 SYDVKM. The CDR3 DNA reads TGTGCCAGCAGTTTGGCCCGACAGGGGAGCTACGAGCAGTACTTC. It codes for CASSLARQGSYEQYF.

The V and J genes are TRBV13 and TRBJ2-2, with 10 bases that match TRBD1. The CDR3 length is 14 residues. CDR1 and CDR2 (germline): PRHDT, FYEKMQ (reference sequence). V lost 8 bases, J lost 6 bases, and 6 bases stayed unmatched. CDR3 protein: CASGGQGKSGELFF. The CDR3 DNA is TGTGCCAGCGGGGGACAGGGGAAGTCCGGGGAGCTGTTTTTT.

Sample share makes this clone medium-sized. The chain has TRBV30 and TRBJ1-1; possibly TRBD1 for D (5 bases). The CDR3 is 15 amino acids. V lost 0 bases and J 4 bases, leaving 15 bases between the germline ends. CDR1 and CDR2 (germline): GTSNPN, SVGIG (reference sequence). In DNA, the CDR3 is TGTGCCTGGAGTGTCCGGGGAGGGACGGGCACTGAAGCTTTCTTT. Its protein is CAWSVRGGTGTEAFF.

The chain recombines TRBV4-2 with TRBJ2-2, with 10 bases that match TRBD2. The V segment lost 0 bases and the J segment 7 bases; nucleotides outside the gene matches: 8. CDR1 is LGHNA and CDR2 is YNFKEQ in the germline V gene. The length of the CDR3 is 17 residues. This CDR3 reads CASSQETAGGPIGELFF. In DNA form, the CDR3 reads TGTGCCAGCAGCCAAGAAACAGCGGGGGGGCCGATCGGGGAGCTGTTTTTT.

V and J are TRBV9 and TRBJ1-2; possibly TRBD1 for D (5 bases). Per the germline V gene, CDR1 is SGDLS and CDR2 is YYNGEE. V was clipped by 3 bases and J by 8 bases, with 20 bases between them. This CDR3 has 15 residues. CDR3 bases: TGTGCCAGCAGCGGGAGAATGGGGGGGGAATGGGGCTACACCTTC. Its protein product is CASSGRMGGEWGYTF.

This chain joins TRBV29-1 and TRBJ2-7; 16 bases line up with TRBD2. The CDR3 has 17 amino acids. CDR1 is SQVTM and CDR2 is ANQGSEA in the germline V gene. The junction had 10 bases not matched to a gene; V was cut back by 4 bases and J by 4 bases. The CDR3 protein is CSVVFGGTSGGAYEQYF. CDR3 DNA: TGCAGCGTTGTGTTTGGAGGGACTAGCGGGGGGGCATACGAGCAGTACTTC.

The J gene is TRBJ2-7, the V gene TRBV6-5, with D maybe TRBD2 (6 bases). The CDR3 is 15 residues long. The V and J ends lost 5 bases and 0 bases respectively, with 14 bases between them. Per germline, CDR1 MNHEY and CDR2 SVGAGI. CDR3 residues: CASSPIGGSSYEQYF. The CDR3 nucleotides are TGTGCCAGCAGTCCCATCGGGGGAAGCTCCTACGAGCAGTACTTC.

This clone is a singleton in its sample. The V call is TRBV6-1, the J call TRBJ2-7, with D possibly being TRBD1 (5 bases). Trimming removed 3 bases from V and 2 bases from J, with 8 bases in between. Looked up from germline, CDR1 is MNHNS and CDR2 is SASEGT. The length of the CDR3 is 13 residues. The CDR3 sequence is CASSDPTAYEQYF. The CDR3 region has the DNA TGTGCCAGCAGTGACCCGACAGCCTACGAGCAGTACTTC.

The chain couples TRBV15 to TRBJ1-2; no clear D gene. The CDR3 has 13 residues. V was trimmed by 1 base and J by 7 bases, leaving 10 bases between them. Germline loops: CDR1 LNHNV, CDR2 YYDKDF (reference sequence). The DNA for the CDR3 is TGTGCCACCAGCAGAGTACCGGCTGGTGGCTACACCTTC. Translated, it gives CATSRVPAGGYTF.

The table lists this clone with a few counts. This chain joins TRBV7-9 and TRBJ2-5, with 9 bases matching TRBD1. Trimming removed 1 base from V and 5 bases from J; junction bases left unmatched: 5. The germline gives CDR1 SEHNR, CDR2 FQNEAQ (reference sequence). This CDR3 is 15 amino acids long. The CDR3 DNA reads as TGTGCCAGCAGCTTAGGCTACAGGGGGCTGGAGACCCAGTACTTC. Translating gives CASSLGYRGLETQYF. Full variable domain (rest looked up from reference TRBV7-9 and TRBJ2-5): DTGVSQNPRHKITKRGQNVTFRCDPISEHNRLYWYRQTLGQGPEFLTYFQNEAQLEKSRLLSDRFSAERPKGSFSTLEIQRTEQGDSAMYLCASSLGYRGLETQYFGPGTRLLVL.

The V call is TRBV6-6, the J call TRBJ1-5; the match to TRBD1 covers 7 bases. The CDR3 extends over 12 amino acids. J gave up 2 bases and V 8 bases, and 0 bases lay outside the gene matches. Germline V gene lookup returns CDR1 MNHNY and CDR2 SVGAGI (reference sequence). For the CDR3, the DNA is TGTGCCAGCGGGACAGGCAATCAGCCCCAGCATTTT. As protein: CASGTGNQPQHF.

This chain connects TRBV28 to TRBJ1-1; D not certain. Germline CDR1 and CDR2: MDHEN and SYDVKM. The germline V and J ends were trimmed by 2 bases and 1 base, with 5 bases remaining between them. CDR3 length equals 13 residues. The CDR3 loop reads CASSLAENTEAFF. The CDR3 DNA reads as TGTGCCAGCAGTTTAGCGGAGAACACTGAAGCTTTCTTT. The full variable domain, in which reference TRBV28 and TRBJ1-1 provide the parts outside the CDR3, is DVKVTQSSRYLVKRTGEKVFLECVQDMDHENMFWYRQDPGLGLRLIYFSYDVKMKEKGDIPEGYSVSREKKERFSLILESASTNQTSMYLCASSLAENTEAFFGQGTRLTVV.

The rearrangement joins TRBV6-4 to TRBJ2-3; no definite D call. The CDR3 runs 13 residues. The germline V and J ends were trimmed by 0 bases and 2 bases, with 3 bases remaining between them. Germline CDR1 and CDR2: MRHNA and SNTAGT. CDR3 residues: CASSDSTTDTQYF. The CDR3 DNA reads TGTGCCAGCAGTGACTCGACCACAGATACGCAGTATTTT.

The chain carries TRBV19 and TRBJ2-3; 14 nucleotides agree with TRBD2. The ends lost 6 bases at V and 2 bases at J; junction bases unmatched: 4. CDR1 and CDR2 from the germline V gene are LNHDA and SQIVND (reference sequence). This CDR3 comprises 16 residues. CDR3 region: CASSGLAGGSTDTQYF. The CDR3 region has the DNA TGTGCCAGTAGCGGACTAGCGGGGGGATCCACAGATACGCAGTATTTT.

The chain couples TRBV27 to TRBJ2-2; the D gene is possibly TRBD2 (6 bases). CDR1 MNHEY and CDR2 SMNVEV come from the germline V gene (reference sequence). The CDR3 is 13 residues long. V lost 3 bases and J lost 5, with 7 bases in between. The CDR3 sequence is CASSFRETGELFF. DNA of the CDR3: TGTGCCAGCAGTTTCCGGGAGACCGGGGAGCTGTTTTTT.

This chain joins TRBV4-1 and TRBJ2-7; D is uncertain. CDR3 length: 11 residues. Germline V gene lookup returns CDR1 MGHRA and CDR2 YSYEKL. V shed 3 bases and J shed 7 bases, with 7 bases lying between them. The CDR3 DNA follows: TGCGCCAGCAGCCAGTGGGGAGAGCAGTACTTC. Translated, it gives CASSQWGEQYF.

This chain links TRBV27 with TRBJ2-3, with 11 nucleotides matching TRBD2. Germline lookup yields CDR1 MNHEY and CDR2 SMNVEV (reference sequence). The CDR3 has 17 amino acids. Losses at the gene ends were 5 bases for V and 4 bases for J; bases not matched to a gene: 11. The CDR3 loop reads CASSILAGVVEADTQYF. CDR3 in DNA: TGTGCCAGCAGTATACTAGCGGGGGTTGTTGAGGCAGATACGCAGTATTTT.

In this sample, this clone turned up a few times. The chain's CDR3 is CASSTRGGMNTEAFF. CDR3 bases: TGTGCCAGCAGCACCAGGGGGGGCATGAACACTGAAGCTTTCTTT. The V gene is TRBV7-6, the J gene TRBJ1-1, with 7 bases aligning to TRBD1. Germline CDR1 and CDR2: SGHVS and FNYEAQ. The CDR3 spans 15 residues. The V and J ends lost 5 bases and 0 bases, in that order; junction bases with no gene match: 6.

On this clone: This sample also contains other DNA sequences that code for the same CDR3. The chain employs TRBV7-6 and TRBJ2-3; D is undetermined. The length of the CDR3 is 14 residues. The V gene's germline CDR1 is SGHVS and CDR2 FNYEAQ. The germline V and J ends were trimmed by 0 bases and 2 bases, with 6 bases remaining between them. The CDR3 protein is CASSLAGNTDTQYF. DNA for the CDR3: TGTGCCAGCAGCTTAGCAGGAAACACAGATACGCAGTATTTT.

The rearrangement links TRBV28 to TRBJ2-7; TRBD1 aligns across 9 bases. In germline, CDR1 is MDHEN, CDR2 SYDVKM. This CDR3 comprises 14 residues. V was clipped by 5 bases and J by 2 bases; unmatched bases: 4. CDR3 DNA sequence: TGTGCCAGCAGTCCCCGGGACAGGGCCTACGAGCAGTACTTC. Its protein is CASSPRDRAYEQYF.

This sequence joins TRBV19 and TRBJ1-5; possible D gene TRBD1, 5 bases. V was shortened by 9 bases and J by 2 bases, with 17 bases between the two germline ends. CDR3 length: 15 amino acids. The germline gives CDR1 LNHDA, CDR2 SQIVND (reference sequence). This chain's CDR3 is CASRLEGARNQPQHF. CDR3 coding DNA: TGTGCCAGCAGGCTAGAAGGGGCCCGCAATCAGCCCCAGCATTTT. The full variable domain, completed using reference TRBV19 and TRBJ1-5, is DGGITQSPKYLFRKEGQNVTLSCEQNLNHDAMYWYRQDPGQGLRLIYYSQIVNDFQKGDIAEGYSVSREKKESFPLTVTSAQKNPTAFYLCASRLEGARNQPQHFGDGTRLSIL.

The V gene is TRBV5-4, the J gene TRBJ1-2; D gene uncertain. The CDR3 is 12 amino acids. The V gene lost 0 bases and the J gene lost 5 bases, with 5 bases spanning the gap. Germline-derived CDR1 and CDR2 are SGHNT and YYREEE (reference sequence). The CDR3 nucleotides are TGTGCCAGCAGCTTGGCGCGGTATGGCTACACCTTC. It specifies CASSLARYGYTF.

Written as DNA, the CDR3 is TGTGCCAGCAGCTCCCGACAGGGCCCCTACAATGAGCAGTTCTTC. It codes for CASSSRQGPYNEQFF. The J gene is TRBJ2-1, the V gene TRBV7-6; 7 bases are shared with TRBD1. The germline CDR1 and CDR2 sequences are SGHVS and FNYEAQ. This CDR3 contains 15 residues. J was trimmed by 2 bases and V by 4 bases; bases with no gene match: 5.

The gene calls are TRBV11-2 and TRBJ2-7; D is tentatively TRBD1 or TRBD2 (6 bases each). Germline CDR1 SGHAT, CDR2 FQNNGV. V lost 7 bases and J lost 3, with 10 bases in between. The CDR3 covers 12 residues. The DNA of the CDR3 is TGTGCCAGCAAAGAGGGGGGCTACGAGCAGTACTTC. This gives the protein CASKEGGYEQYF.